This T cell receptor (beta chain) is from a study of blood T cells in healthy people across ages. General study results and limits: The authors considered diversity estimates from one million T cells to be underestimates.

Remarks on this clonotype: Its antigen remains unidentified.

The authors drew around 11 milliliters of peripheral blood from each donor. The V end lost 2 bases, the J end lost 4 bases, and 10 bases lay between the germline ends. This CDR3 comprises 14 residues. Germline values: CDR1 MNHNY, CDR2 SVGAGI (reference sequence). The authors ran a second PCR of about 6 to 12 cycles using a sample-barcoded 5' primer and a J-beta primer mix. Every cDNA was tagged by a template-switch adaptor with 12 random nucleotides. TCRdb itself ran the 5' RACE reads through MiXCR, one entry per CDR3 protein. The sample contains about 600,000 distinct CDR3 sequences, around 50% of which appear only once.

Sequenced sample: blood. The chain couples TRBV6-6 to TRBJ2-3; D gene uncertain. The sequence was obtained from a man older than 75 in good health. CDR3 sequence (DNA): TGTGCCAGCAGTTACGTTCGTCGAGCAGATACGCAGTATTTT. Its protein is CASSYVRRADTQYF.